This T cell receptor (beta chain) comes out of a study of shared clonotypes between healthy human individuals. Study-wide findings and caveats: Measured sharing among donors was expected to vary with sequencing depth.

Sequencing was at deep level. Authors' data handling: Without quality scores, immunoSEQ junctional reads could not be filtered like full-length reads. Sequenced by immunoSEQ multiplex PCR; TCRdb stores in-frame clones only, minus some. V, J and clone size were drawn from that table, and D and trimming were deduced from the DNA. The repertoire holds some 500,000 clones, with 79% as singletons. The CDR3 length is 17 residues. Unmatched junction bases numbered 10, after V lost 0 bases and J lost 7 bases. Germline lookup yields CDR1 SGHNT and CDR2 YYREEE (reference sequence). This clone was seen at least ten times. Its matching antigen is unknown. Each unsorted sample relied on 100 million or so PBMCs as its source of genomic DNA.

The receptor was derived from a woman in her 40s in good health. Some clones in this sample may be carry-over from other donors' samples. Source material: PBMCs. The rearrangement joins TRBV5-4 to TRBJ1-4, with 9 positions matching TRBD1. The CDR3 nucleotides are TGTGCCAGCAGCTTGGCTGGGGGACAGGGCGGCGGTGAAAAACTGTTTTTT. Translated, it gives CASSLAGGQGGGEKLFF.